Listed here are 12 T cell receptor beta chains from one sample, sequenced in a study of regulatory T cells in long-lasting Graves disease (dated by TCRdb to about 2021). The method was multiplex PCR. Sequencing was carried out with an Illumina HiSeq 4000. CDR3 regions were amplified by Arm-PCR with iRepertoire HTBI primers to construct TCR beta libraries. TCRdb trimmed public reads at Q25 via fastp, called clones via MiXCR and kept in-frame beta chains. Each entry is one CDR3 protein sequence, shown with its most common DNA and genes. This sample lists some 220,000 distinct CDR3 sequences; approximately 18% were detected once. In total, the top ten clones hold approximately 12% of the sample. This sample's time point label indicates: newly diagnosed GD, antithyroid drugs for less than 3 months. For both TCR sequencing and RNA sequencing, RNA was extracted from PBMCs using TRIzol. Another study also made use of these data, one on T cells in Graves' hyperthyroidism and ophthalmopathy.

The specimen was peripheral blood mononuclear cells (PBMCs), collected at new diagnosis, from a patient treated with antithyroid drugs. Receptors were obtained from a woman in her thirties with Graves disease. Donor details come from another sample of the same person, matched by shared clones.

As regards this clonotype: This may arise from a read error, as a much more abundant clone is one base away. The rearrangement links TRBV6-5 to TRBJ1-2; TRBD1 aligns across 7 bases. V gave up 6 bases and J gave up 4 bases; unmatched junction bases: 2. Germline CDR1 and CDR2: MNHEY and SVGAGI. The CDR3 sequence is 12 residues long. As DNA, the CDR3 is TGTGCCAGCAGGACAGGGTTCTATGGCTACACCTTC. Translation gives CASRTGFYGYTF.

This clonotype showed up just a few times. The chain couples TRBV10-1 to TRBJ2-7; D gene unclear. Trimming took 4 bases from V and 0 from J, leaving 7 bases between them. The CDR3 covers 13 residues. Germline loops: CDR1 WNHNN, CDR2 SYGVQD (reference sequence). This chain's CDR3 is CASSAGYSYEQYF. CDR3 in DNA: TGCGCCAGCAGTGCAGGTTACTCCTACGAGCAGTACTTC.

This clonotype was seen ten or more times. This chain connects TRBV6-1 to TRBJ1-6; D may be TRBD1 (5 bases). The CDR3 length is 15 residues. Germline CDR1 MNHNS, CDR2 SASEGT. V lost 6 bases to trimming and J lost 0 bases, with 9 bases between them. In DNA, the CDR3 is TGTGCCAGCAGAGGGGTTCTCTCCTATAATTCACCCCTCCACTTT. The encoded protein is CASRGVLSYNSPLHF.

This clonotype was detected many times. For the CDR3, the DNA is TGTGCCAGCAGTCAGACAGGGAGTTGGACTAATGAAAAACTGTTTTTT. Encoded protein: CASSQTGSWTNEKLFF. The V call is TRBV12-3 or TRBV12-4, the J call TRBJ1-4; 7 positions agree with TRBD1. After removal of 5 bases from V and 2 bases from J, the junction contained 8 bases not matched to a gene. The CDR3 spans 16 residues.

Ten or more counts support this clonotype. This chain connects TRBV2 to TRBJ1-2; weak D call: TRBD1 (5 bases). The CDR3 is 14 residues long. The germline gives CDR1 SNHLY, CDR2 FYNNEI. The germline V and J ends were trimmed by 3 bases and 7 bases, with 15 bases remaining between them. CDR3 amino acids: CASSDRGGVGGYTF. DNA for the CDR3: TGTGCCAGCAGTGATAGGGGCGGTGTTGGTGGCTACACCTTC.

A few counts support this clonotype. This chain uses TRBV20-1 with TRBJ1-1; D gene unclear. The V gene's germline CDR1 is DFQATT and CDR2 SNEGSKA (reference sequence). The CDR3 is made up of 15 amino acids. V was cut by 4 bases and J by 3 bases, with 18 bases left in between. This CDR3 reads CSATNIGYADTEAFF. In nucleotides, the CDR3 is TGCAGTGCTACGAACATAGGTTACGCGGACACTGAAGCTTTCTTT.

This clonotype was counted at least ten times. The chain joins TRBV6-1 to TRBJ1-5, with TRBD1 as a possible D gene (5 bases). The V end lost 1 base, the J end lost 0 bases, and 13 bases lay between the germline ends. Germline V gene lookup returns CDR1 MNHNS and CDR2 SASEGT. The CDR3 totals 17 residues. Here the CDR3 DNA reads TGTGCCAGCAGTGAAGAGGGAAGGGGATATAGCAATCAGCCCCAGCATTTT. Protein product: CASSEEGRGYSNQPQHF.

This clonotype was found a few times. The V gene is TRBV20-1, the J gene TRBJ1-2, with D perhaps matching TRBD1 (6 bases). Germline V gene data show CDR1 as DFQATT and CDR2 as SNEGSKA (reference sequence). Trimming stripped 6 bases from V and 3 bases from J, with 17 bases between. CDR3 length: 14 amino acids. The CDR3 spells CSAPGQIGYYGYTF. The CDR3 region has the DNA TGCAGTGCCCCCGGACAGATCGGGTACTATGGCTACACCTTC.

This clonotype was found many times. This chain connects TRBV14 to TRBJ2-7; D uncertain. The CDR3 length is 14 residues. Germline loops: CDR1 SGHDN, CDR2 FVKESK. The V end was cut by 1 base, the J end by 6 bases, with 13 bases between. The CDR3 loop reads CASSQGSILSEQYF. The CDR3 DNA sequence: TGTGCCAGCAGCCAAGGGAGCATCCTCTCCGAGCAGTACTTC.

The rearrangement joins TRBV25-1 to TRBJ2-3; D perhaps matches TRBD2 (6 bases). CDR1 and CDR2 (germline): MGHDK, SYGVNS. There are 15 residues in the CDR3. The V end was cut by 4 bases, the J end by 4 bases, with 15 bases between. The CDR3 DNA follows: TGTGCCAGCAGTGCCACCTCCCTAGCGCCAGATACGCAGTATTTT. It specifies CASSATSLAPDTQYF.

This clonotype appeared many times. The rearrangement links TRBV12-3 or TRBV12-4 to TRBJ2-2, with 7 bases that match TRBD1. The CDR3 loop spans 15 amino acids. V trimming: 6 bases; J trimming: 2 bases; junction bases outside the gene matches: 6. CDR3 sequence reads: CASRPGTVNTGELFF. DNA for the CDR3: TGTGCCAGCAGGCCCGGGACAGTAAACACCGGGGAGCTGTTTTTT.

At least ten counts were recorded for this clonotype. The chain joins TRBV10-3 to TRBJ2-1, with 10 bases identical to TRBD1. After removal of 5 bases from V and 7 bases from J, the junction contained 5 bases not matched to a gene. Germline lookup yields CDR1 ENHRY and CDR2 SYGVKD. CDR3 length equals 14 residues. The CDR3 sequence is CAISSTGGKNEQFF. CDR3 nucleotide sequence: TGTGCCATCAGTTCGACAGGGGGCAAGAATGAGCAGTTCTTC.